Listed below are T cell receptor beta chains from one sample, sequenced in a study of prognosis after radiotherapy for stage I lung cancer. One entry per CDR3 protein results from TCRdb running MiXCR on the multiplex PCR reads. The sample lists 25,000 to 35,000 distinct CDR3 sequences, roughly 49% occurring once. The sequencing here drew on PBMCs, taken before or after stereotactic body radiation therapy (not recorded which). These TCRs come from a donor aged 50 or older with non-small cell lung cancer. The CDR3 runs from the conserved cysteine through the conserved F or W. Each record gives: CDR3 protein, CDR3 DNA, D gene, clone size, J gene, V gene. A D gene is named only where the DNA matches it firmly. Clone size is not always given. Where it is, it says once, few, many or a class for expanded clones.

cdr3_aa: CASSLVGGNQQFF
cdr3_nt: TGTGCCAGCAGCTTAGTTGGCGGGAATCAGCAGTTCTTC
d_call: NA
clone_size: once
j_call: TRBJ2-1
v_call: TRBV7-2

cdr3_aa: CASSFRGGRHQETQYF
cdr3_nt: TGTGCCAGCAGCTTCCGAGGGGGCAGACACCAAGAGACCCAGTACTTC
d_call: TRBD1
clone_size: many
j_call: TRBJ2-5
v_call: TRBV9

cdr3_aa: CASSPRGQGDTGELFF
cdr3_nt: TGTGCCAGTAGTCCAAGGGGACAGGGGGACACCGGGGAGCTGTTTTTT
d_call: TRBD1
clone_size: many
j_call: TRBJ2-2
v_call: TRBV19

cdr3_aa: CASSPGLDYLDNEQFF
cdr3_nt: TGTGCCAGCAGTCCGGGACTAGACTATTTAGACAATGAGCAGTTCTTC
d_call: TRBD2
clone_size: NA
j_call: TRBJ2-1
v_call: TRBV12-3/TRBV12-4

cdr3_aa: CASSIRQGGSYTF
cdr3_nt: TGTGCCAGCAGCATCCGACAGGGCGGGAGCTACACCTTC
d_call: TRBD1
clone_size: few
j_call: TRBJ1-2
v_call: TRBV5-6

cdr3_aa: CASSLEGADYEQYF
cdr3_nt: TGCGCCAGCAGCTTGGAGGGGGCAGACTACGAGCAGTACTTC
d_call: TRBD1
clone_size: many
j_call: TRBJ2-7
v_call: TRBV5-1

cdr3_aa: CASSRAPAGNYNEQFF
cdr3_nt: TGCGCCAGCAGTCGAGCCCCAGCGGGGAACTACAATGAGCAGTTCTTC
d_call: TRBD2
clone_size: many
j_call: TRBJ2-1
v_call: TRBV5-1

cdr3_aa: CSARDGPETQYF
cdr3_nt: TGCAGTGCTAGAGATGGGCCCGAGACCCAGTACTTC
d_call: NA
clone_size: many
j_call: TRBJ2-5
v_call: TRBV20-1

cdr3_aa: CSARATGNTGELFF
cdr3_nt: TGCAGTGCTAGAGCGACGGGAAACACCGGGGAGCTGTTTTTT
d_call: NA
clone_size: NA
j_call: TRBJ2-2
v_call: TRBV20-1

cdr3_aa: CASSPGTYTDTQYF
cdr3_nt: TGTGCCAGCAGCCCAGGGACTTACACAGATACGCAGTATTTT
d_call: NA
clone_size: NA
j_call: TRBJ2-3
v_call: TRBV7-2

cdr3_aa: CATSRGTDITDTQYF
cdr3_nt: TGTGCCACCAGCAGAGGGACGGATATCACAGATACGCAGTATTTT
d_call: NA
clone_size: many
j_call: TRBJ2-3
v_call: TRBV15

cdr3_aa: CATSDLQGTRGSGELFF
cdr3_nt: TGTGCCACCAGTGATTTGCAAGGGACTAGGGGGTCCGGGGAGCTGTTTTTT
d_call: TRBD2
clone_size: many
j_call: TRBJ2-2
v_call: TRBV24-1

cdr3_aa: CASIPGWGGLELTGELFF
cdr3_nt: TGTGCCAGCATCCCAGGATGGGGGGGACTGGAACTCACCGGGGAGCTGTTTTTT
d_call: TRBD2
clone_size: NA
j_call: TRBJ2-2
v_call: TRBV7-9

cdr3_aa: CASIRTRQGSGNTICF
cdr3_nt: TGCGCCAGCATCCGGACCAGACAGGGCTCTGGAAACACCATATGTTTT
d_call: TRBD1
clone_size: NA
j_call: TRBJ1-3
v_call: TRBV5-1

cdr3_aa: CASSGQTYTEAFF
cdr3_nt: TGTGCCAGCTCGGGACAGACCTACACTGAAGCTTTCTTT
d_call: TRBD1
clone_size: many
j_call: TRBJ1-1
v_call: TRBV2

cdr3_aa: CATSDFPDRENSPLHF
cdr3_nt: TGTGCCACCAGTGATTTCCCCGACAGGGAGAACTCACCCCTCCACTTT
d_call: TRBD1
clone_size: NA
j_call: TRBJ1-6
v_call: TRBV24-1

cdr3_aa: CASSDRVAGGIAGELFF
cdr3_nt: TGTGCCAGCAGTGATAGAGTGGCGGGGGGGATTGCCGGGGAGCTGTTTTTT
d_call: TRBD2
clone_size: NA
j_call: TRBJ2-2
v_call: TRBV6-1

cdr3_aa: CASAGQGAYEQYF
cdr3_nt: TGTGCCAGTGCGGGACAGGGGGCCTACGAGCAGTACTTC
d_call: TRBD1
clone_size: many
j_call: TRBJ2-7
v_call: TRBV19

cdr3_aa: CASTPGGYSGNTIYF
cdr3_nt: TGTGCCAGCACGCCAGGGGGTTACTCTGGAAACACCATATATTTT
d_call: TRBD1
clone_size: many
j_call: TRBJ1-3
v_call: TRBV28

cdr3_aa: CASSVRGPGANVLTF
cdr3_nt: TGTGCCAGCAGTGTAAGGGGCCCTGGGGCCAACGTCCTGACTTTC
d_call: NA
clone_size: many
j_call: TRBJ2-6
v_call: TRBV12-3/TRBV12-4

cdr3_aa: CASSYLQGSGELFF
cdr3_nt: TGTGCCAGCAGTTACTTACAGGGGTCCGGGGAGCTGTTTTTT
d_call: TRBD1
clone_size: medium-sized
j_call: TRBJ2-2
v_call: TRBV6-5

cdr3_aa: CASSSHSSYYQYF
cdr3_nt: TGTGCCAGCAGTTCTCACAGCTCCTACTATCAGTACTTC
d_call: NA
clone_size: NA
j_call: TRBJ2-7
v_call: TRBV12-3/TRBV12-4

cdr3_aa: CASSNDRNQPQHF
cdr3_nt: TGTGCCAGCAGCAACGACAGAAATCAGCCCCAGCATTTT
d_call: NA
clone_size: many
j_call: TRBJ1-5
v_call: TRBV6-2/TRBV6-3

cdr3_aa: CSARPTGMRRDQPQHF
cdr3_nt: TGCAGTGCTAGACCCACCGGTATGAGGCGAGATCAGCCCCAGCATTTT
d_call: NA
clone_size: many
j_call: TRBJ1-5
v_call: TRBV20-1

cdr3_aa: CASSYKGNNEQSF
cdr3_nt: TGTGCCAGCAGTTATAAGGGGAACAATGAGCAGTCCTTC
d_call: NA
clone_size: NA
j_call: TRBJ2-1
v_call: TRBV6-2/TRBV6-3

cdr3_aa: CSSSLRGADTQYF
cdr3_nt: TGCAGTTCTAGCTTAAGGGGAGCGGATACTCAGTATTTT
d_call: NA
clone_size: NA
j_call: TRBJ2-3
v_call: TRBV20-1

cdr3_aa: CASSPNIGGTGEPFF
cdr3_nt: TGTGCCAGCAGCCCAAATATCGGGGGGACCGGGGAGCCGTTTTTT
d_call: TRBD2
clone_size: NA
j_call: TRBJ2-2
v_call: TRBV7-2

cdr3_aa: CASSPGLAGARTGELFF
cdr3_nt: TGTGCCAGCAGCCCCGGATTAGCGGGAGCTCGGACCGGGGAGCTGTTTTTT
d_call: TRBD2
clone_size: many
j_call: TRBJ2-2
v_call: TRBV7-2

cdr3_aa: CASSLGALFRGQGQYF
cdr3_nt: TGTGCCAGCAGTTTGGGCGCACTCTTCCGGGGGCAAGGGCAGTACTTC
d_call: NA
clone_size: medium-sized
j_call: TRBJ2-7
v_call: TRBV28

cdr3_aa: CASSLRGQGVVDTQYF
cdr3_nt: TGTGCCAGCAGCTTAAGGGGACAGGGGGTCGTAGATACGCAGTATTTT
d_call: TRBD1
clone_size: medium-sized
j_call: TRBJ2-3
v_call: TRBV11-3

cdr3_aa: CASSLTGTGSTDTQYF
cdr3_nt: TGTGCCAGCAGTTTAACGGGGACAGGAAGCACAGATACGCAGTATTTT
d_call: TRBD1
clone_size: NA
j_call: TRBJ2-3
v_call: TRBV12-3/TRBV12-4

cdr3_aa: CASSEGTVSNYGYTF
cdr3_nt: TGTGCCAGCAGTGAAGGGACGGTCTCTAACTATGGCTACACCTTC
d_call: NA
clone_size: once
j_call: TRBJ1-2
v_call: TRBV6-1

cdr3_aa: CASSPRLAGVGQETQYF
cdr3_nt: TGTGCCAGCTCACCACGACTAGCGGGAGTAGGCCAAGAGACCCAGTACTTC
d_call: TRBD2
clone_size: many
j_call: TRBJ2-5
v_call: TRBV18

cdr3_aa: CASMRTPVNTESFF
cdr3_nt: TGTGCCAGCATGAGGACCCCAGTGAACACTGAATCTTTCTTT
d_call: NA
clone_size: NA
j_call: TRBJ1-1
v_call: TRBV2

cdr3_aa: CASGLRTSGKDSYEQYF
cdr3_nt: TGTGCTAGTGGTTTGAGGACTAGCGGGAAAGACTCCTACGAGCAGTACTTC
d_call: TRBD2
clone_size: medium-sized
j_call: TRBJ2-7
v_call: TRBV12-5

cdr3_aa: CASSQTLNTEAFF
cdr3_nt: TGTGCCAGCAGCCAAACATTGAACACTGAAGCTTTCTTT
d_call: NA
clone_size: many
j_call: TRBJ1-1
v_call: TRBV14

cdr3_aa: CATSRGTGNSGANVLTF
cdr3_nt: TGTGCCACCAGCAGAGGTACAGGTAACTCTGGGGCCAACGTCCTGACTTTC
d_call: NA
clone_size: many
j_call: TRBJ2-6
v_call: TRBV15

cdr3_aa: CASSLGRYYGYTF
cdr3_nt: TGTGCCAGCAGCCTCGGGAGGTACTATGGCTACACCTTC
d_call: NA
clone_size: medium-sized
j_call: TRBJ1-2
v_call: TRBV12-3/TRBV12-4

cdr3_aa: CASSMGPRGYTF
cdr3_nt: TGTGCCAGCAGCATGGGACCCCGCGGCTACACCTTC
d_call: NA
clone_size: NA
j_call: TRBJ1-2
v_call: TRBV6-2/TRBV6-3

cdr3_aa: CASSLAEADNEQFF
cdr3_nt: TGTGCCAGCAGCTTAGCGGAGGCAGACAATGAGCAGTTCTTC
d_call: NA
clone_size: medium-sized
j_call: TRBJ2-1
v_call: TRBV7-8

cdr3_aa: CASRRLTGTEAFF
cdr3_nt: TGTGCCAGCAGACGACTGACAGGGACTGAAGCTTTCTTT
d_call: TRBD1
clone_size: many
j_call: TRBJ1-1
v_call: TRBV28

cdr3_aa: CASSPTRDRGVTGELFF
cdr3_nt: TGTGCCAGCAGCCCCACGAGGGACAGGGGGGTCACCGGGGAGCTGTTTTTT
d_call: TRBD1
clone_size: NA
j_call: TRBJ2-2
v_call: TRBV11-2

cdr3_aa: CAGSYSRQGERYF
cdr3_nt: TGTGCCGGCAGTTACTCTAGACAGGGTGAGCGGTACTTC
d_call: TRBD1
clone_size: NA
j_call: TRBJ2-7
v_call: TRBV6-9

cdr3_aa: CASSLGLAYNEQFF
cdr3_nt: TGTGCCAGCAGCTTGGGGCTAGCGTACAATGAGCAGTTCTTC
d_call: NA
clone_size: medium-sized
j_call: TRBJ2-1
v_call: TRBV7-2

cdr3_aa: CATGQGDYEQYF
cdr3_nt: TGTGCCACCGGACAGGGAGACTACGAGCAGTACTTC
d_call: TRBD1
clone_size: NA
j_call: TRBJ2-7
v_call: TRBV24-1

cdr3_aa: CASRLGTGTGANVLTF
cdr3_nt: TGTGCCAGCAGATTAGGGACAGGAACTGGGGCCAACGTCCTGACTTTC
d_call: TRBD1
clone_size: NA
j_call: TRBJ2-6
v_call: TRBV7-3

cdr3_aa: CASSLAGGASGELFF
cdr3_nt: TGTGCCAGCAGTTTAGCGGGGGGCGCCTCCGGGGAGCTGTTTTTT
d_call: NA
clone_size: many
j_call: TRBJ2-2
v_call: TRBV12-3/TRBV12-4

cdr3_aa: CSARGHEGNTIYF
cdr3_nt: TGCAGTGCTAGGGGACATGAAGGAAACACCATATATTTT
d_call: NA
clone_size: NA
j_call: TRBJ1-3
v_call: TRBV20-1

cdr3_aa: CASGGGQAVFFQETQYF
cdr3_nt: TGTGCCAGCGGGGGAGGACAGGCAGTTTTCTTCCAAGAGACCCAGTACTTC
d_call: NA
clone_size: many
j_call: TRBJ2-5
v_call: TRBV6-2/TRBV6-3

cdr3_aa: CSAPRGTSGYEQYF
cdr3_nt: TGCAGTGCTCCGAGGGGGACTAGCGGCTACGAGCAGTACTTC
d_call: TRBD2
clone_size: many
j_call: TRBJ2-7
v_call: TRBV20-1

cdr3_aa: CASSPALAGGTLYF
cdr3_nt: TGTGCCAGCAGCCCCGCTCTAGCGGGAGGTACTCTCTACTTC
d_call: TRBD2
clone_size: many
j_call: TRBJ2-5
v_call: TRBV7-2

cdr3_aa: CASSNNLATDTQYF
cdr3_nt: TGTGCCAGCAGTAATAATCTAGCTACAGATACGCAGTATTTT
d_call: NA
clone_size: NA
j_call: TRBJ2-3
v_call: TRBV2

cdr3_aa: CASSFDRYNEQFF
cdr3_nt: TGTGCCAGCAGTTTCGACCGCTACAATGAGCAGTTCTTC
d_call: NA
clone_size: many
j_call: TRBJ2-1
v_call: TRBV27

cdr3_aa: CASSIVVDSGTSGSYEQYF
cdr3_nt: TGTGCCAGTAGTATAGTTGTAGATTCCGGGACTAGCGGATCCTACGAGCAGTACTTC
d_call: TRBD2
clone_size: many
j_call: TRBJ2-7
v_call: TRBV19

cdr3_aa: CASSSTTSGNEQFF
cdr3_nt: TGTGCCAGCAGTTCAACGACTAGCGGCAATGAGCAGTTCTTC
d_call: TRBD2
clone_size: NA
j_call: TRBJ2-1
v_call: TRBV6-5

cdr3_aa: CASSFDGNTEAFF
cdr3_nt: TGCGCCAGCAGCTTCGACGGGAACACTGAAGCTTTCTTT
d_call: NA
clone_size: many
j_call: TRBJ1-1
v_call: TRBV5-1

cdr3_aa: CASSERGRGPDTQYF
cdr3_nt: TGTGCCAGCAGTGAACGCGGGAGGGGCCCAGATACGCAGTATTTT
d_call: TRBD2
clone_size: many
j_call: TRBJ2-3
v_call: TRBV2

cdr3_aa: CASRRLAANTGELFF
cdr3_nt: TGTGCCAGCCGACGCCTAGCAGCGAACACCGGGGAGCTGTTTTTT
d_call: NA
clone_size: many
j_call: TRBJ2-2
v_call: TRBV2